The 6 T cell receptor beta chains below all came from one sample that was sequenced in a study of cytomegalovirus exposure and HLA in healthy donors. In the PCR, 60 Vbeta and 13 Jbeta primers were used. Here immunoSEQ multiplex PCR was the method, and the copy in TCRdb shows in-frame clones only, minus some. Altogether about 180,000 clones are present, about 73% being singletons, with the ten largest covering approximately 13%. The sample consisted of PBMCs. Receptors were obtained from a woman in her fifties or sixties in good health and CMV-seropositive.

This clone was seen only once. The V and J genes are TRBV7-3 and TRBJ2-7, with 9 bases identical to TRBD1. The germline V gene encodes CDR1 SGHTA and CDR2 FQGTGA. V lost 5 bases, J lost 7 bases, and 9 bases stayed unmatched. The CDR3 is made up of 14 amino acids. CDR3 protein: CASSLGTGMGEQYF. CDR3 nucleotides: TGTGCCAGCAGCCTAGGGACAGGGATGGGGGAGCAGTACTTC.

The gene calls are TRBV19 and TRBJ2-6; TRBD1 agrees at 9 bases. Germline V CDR1 and CDR2: LNHDA, SQIVND (reference sequence). This CDR3 region has 18 residues. The V segment lost 3 bases and the J segment 1 base; nucleotides outside the gene matches: 7. The CDR3 DNA reads TGTGCCAGTAGTATCCCGGGACAGGGTACATCTGGGGCCAACGTCCTGACTTTC. Translated, it gives CASSIPGQGTSGANVLTF.

This chain links TRBV5-4 with TRBJ2-5, with D perhaps matching TRBD1 (5 bases). Germline CDR1 and CDR2: SGHNT and YYREEE (reference sequence). The CDR3 runs to 13 residues. V dropped 2 bases and J dropped 5 bases, with 10 bases sitting between them. The CDR3: CASSFRGSETQYF. In nucleotides, the CDR3 is TGTGCCAGCAGCTTTAGGGGTTCTGAGACCCAGTACTTC. The entire variable domain, with the rest obtained from reference TRBV5-4 and TRBJ2-5, is as follows: ETGVTQSPTHLIKTRGQQVTLRCSSQSGHNTVSWYQQALGQGPQFIFQYYREEENGRGNFPPRFSGLQFPNYSSELNVNALELDDSALYLCASSFRGSETQYFGPGTRLLVL.

The rearrangement links TRBV19 to TRBJ2-7; 7 bases align to TRBD1. Looked up from germline, CDR1 is LNHDA and CDR2 is SQIVND (reference sequence). The CDR3 has 12 residues. V trimming: 6 bases; J trimming: 5 bases; junction bases outside the gene matches: 4. The CDR3 coding sequence is TGTGCCAGTAGGAGAGACAGGGACGAGCAGTACTTC. The encoded protein is CASRRDRDEQYF.

This chain uses TRBV7-2 with TRBJ1-2, with 8 bases that match TRBD1. With 5 bases clipped from V and 8 bases from J, the junction kept 4 bases outside the gene matches. Germline V gives CDR1 SGHTA, CDR2 FQGNSA. The CDR3 sequence is 12 residues long. The CDR3: CASSPGTGGYTF. The CDR3 DNA sequence: TGTGCCAGCAGCCCAGGGACAGGCGGCTACACCTTC.

The chain is built from TRBV5-1 and TRBJ1-1; D is perhaps TRBD1 (5 bases). This CDR3 has 14 residues. The V gene's germline CDR1 is SGHRS and CDR2 YFSETQ. Trimming stripped 4 bases from V and 1 base from J, with 11 bases between. The CDR3 nucleotides are TGCGCCAGCAGCGGAGGGACCGGGAACACTGAAGCTTTCTTT. It codes for CASSGGTGNTEAFF. Using reference TRBV5-1 and TRBJ1-1 for the parts outside the CDR3, the full variable domain is KAGVTQTPRYLIKTRGQQVTLSCSPISGHRSVSWYQQTPGQGLQFLFEYFSETQRNKGNFPGRFSGRQFSNSRSEMNVSTLELGDSALYLCASSGGTGNTEAFFGQGTRLTVV.